Below, one T cell receptor beta chain is given with its context. What antigen it recognizes has not been identified. Base qualities are not provided; no much larger clone lies one nucleotide away. The source of the sample is a study of tumour-infiltrating T cells in Burkitt lymphoma (dated by TCRdb to about 2020). Background for the entire study: Clinical outcome was correlated with TCR repertoire data, and overall and progression-free survival were found to be predicted by productive clonality independently of established prognosticators, including age at diagnosis.

At the junction V is shortened by 0 bases and J by 2 bases; bases outside the gene matches: 11. The CDR3 sequence holds 18 residues, the cysteine and phenylalanine included. Of the read, only the CDR3 DNA is kept; its 54 bases are in frame from base 1. Libraries were made using the immunoSEQ multiplex PCR assay. TCRdb holds this immuneACCESS table with in-frame rearrangements only. Some clones are missing; in checked studies, unresolved V genes explain under half, and the rest has no known cause. This sample holds 13,000 or so clones; approximately 85% were observed only once. Together, the top ten hold roughly 1.4% of the sample.

The sequenced material came from tumor tissue. This clonotype was sampled from a human donor with diffuse large B-cell lymphoma. The rearranged chain carries TRBV5-7 and TRBJ2-1, and 7 junction bases match TRBD2. Being an ORF, TRBV5-7 has a function that is uncertain. In nucleotides, the sequence is TGTGCCAGCAGCTTGGCCGGGCTAGCGGAGACCACCTACAATGAGCAGTTCTTC. This is translated as CASSLAGLAETTYNEQFF.